This T cell receptor (beta chain) was observed in a study of ipilimumab plus nivolumab after autologous stem cell transplantation. Study information: Patients received a median of roughly 5 ipilimumab and eight or nine nivolumab doses. The DLBCL group included primary refractory and relapsed cases.

Clones were read by immunoSEQ multiplex PCR, and TCRdb kept only the in-frame ones, dropping some. The sample lists 10,000 to 15,000 clones; about three quarters were seen once. Patients got ipilimumab 1 mg/kg beginning 14 to 28 days post-transplant. Through week 26, nivolumab 3 mg/kg IV was given weeks 1, 4, 7, 10, then biweekly. The starting material was PBMCs, obtained in a trial of ipilimumab plus nivolumab as post-transplant consolidation. The TCR originated in a male donor with diffuse large B-cell lymphoma.

In nucleotides, the CDR3 is TGTGCTAGTGATCTCCCCGAGGGTCCAGATACGCAGTATTTT. This translates into CASDLPEGPDTQYF. The chain uses TRBV12-5 and TRBJ2-3, with TRBD2 as a possible D gene (5 bases). Trimming left V 7 bases short and J 4 bases short, with 15 bases between. The CDR3 runs 14 residues. Germline CDR1 and CDR2: LGHNT and FRNRAP.